This T cell receptor (beta chain) was captured in a study of T cell responses to AZD1222 COVID-19 vaccine. Across the study: Pooling was applied to second doses at about 4 or about 12 weeks. General study points: Seropositive status at baseline applied to only 5 to 7 AZD1222 recipients. The donors showed a predominance of white British ancestry and of females, with possible underestimation of clonal diversity. Spike-specific TCR breadth and depth grew following two AZD1222 doses.

Concerning this clone: The target antigen is unknown.

The protocol was immunoSEQ multiplex PCR, while the TCRdb copy is restricted to in-frame clones and leaves out a portion. The table lists approximately 120,000 clones, roughly 89% of them singletons. V was pared by 2 bases and J by 10 bases, with 8 bases between. CDR1 is SGHTA, CDR2 FQGNSA, per germline. This CDR3 region has 12 residues. The material was peripheral blood, obtained on day 0 of AZD1222 vaccination. This receptor was obtained from an adult in good health. The J gene is TRBJ2-2, the V gene TRBV7-2, with a possible D match to TRBD1 (5 bases). The CDR3 protein is CASSLQGAELFF. Written as DNA, the CDR3 is TGTGCCAGCAGCTTACAGGGTGCGGAGCTGTTTTTT.